The 18 T cell receptor beta chains below were found in one sample sequenced in a study of patients and donors after allogeneic stem cell transplantation (dated by TCRdb to about 2020). The library was generated by RT-PCR. Sequencing took place on a NextSeq 550. The raw public data were reprocessed by TCRdb itself: fastp quality trimming at Q25, MiXCR clonotype calling, in-frame beta chains only. Merged by CDR3 protein, the rows form single entries marked with the most common genes and DNA. A total of hundreds of thousands of distinct CDR3 sequences appear in this sample, around 16% of them only once. 7.2% of the sample is in the top ten clones. The source material was blood, either unsorted or a sorted T cell fraction (not recorded which). The receptors stem from a human donor who was either an allogeneic HSCT recipient or a stem cell or donor lymphocyte infusion donor (not recorded which). It is not recorded whose cells these are; they may come from a transplant donor.

Here the CDR3 reads CASSRGVLAKNIQYF. As DNA, the CDR3 is TGTGCCAGCTCGAGAGGGGTACTAGCCAAAAACATTCAGTACTTC. This chain connects TRBV2 to TRBJ2-4; the D call may be TRBD1 or TRBD2 (5 bases each). The V gene's germline CDR1 is SNHLY and CDR2 FYNNEI. V dropped 8 bases and J dropped 0 bases, with 14 bases sitting between them. CDR3 length: 15 amino acids. Supplemented by reference TRBV2 and TRBJ2-4, the full variable domain reads EPEVTQTPSHQVTQMGQEVILRCVPISNHLYFYWYRQILGQKVEFLVSFYNNEISEKSEIFDDQFSVERPDGSNFTLKIRSTKLEDSAMYFCASSRGVLAKNIQYFGAGTRLSVL.

V and J are TRBV30 and TRBJ2-1; the match to TRBD1 covers 8 bases. J lost 1 base, V lost 8 bases, and 7 bases had no gene match. CDR3 length equals 14 residues. The V gene's germline CDR1 is GTSNPN and CDR2 SVGIG (reference sequence). CDR3 DNA sequence: TGTGCCGGACACCGGGACAGGTCCTACAATGAGCAGTTCTTC. Amino acids: CAGHRDRSYNEQFF.

The rearrangement links TRBV29-1 to TRBJ2-1, with 7 bases that match TRBD2. V lost 6 bases and J lost 5; bases outside the gene matches: 7. Germline V lookup: CDR1 SQVTM, CDR2 ANQGSEA. The CDR3 is made up of 13 amino acids. The CDR3 nucleotides are TGCAGCGTGGCTAGCGGATCCAACAATGAGCAGTTCTTC. Translating it yields CSVASGSNNEQFF.

This clonotype was seen a few times. The rearrangement links TRBV20-1 to TRBJ2-1; perhaps TRBD2 as D (5 bases). Germline V lookup: CDR1 DFQATT, CDR2 SNEGSKA (reference sequence). This CDR3 has 14 residues. V lost 5 bases, J lost 4 bases, and 15 bases lay in between. The DNA of the CDR3 is TGCAGTGCTCCAACCGGGCGAGGGTACAATGAGCAGTTCTTC. Translating gives CSAPTGRGYNEQFF.

The gene calls are TRBV4-1 and TRBJ2-3; D possibly matches TRBD1 or TRBD2 (5 bases each). CDR1 is MGHRA and CDR2 is YSYEKL in the germline V gene. This CDR3 contains 15 residues. The V end was cut by 1 base, the J end by 4 bases, with 12 bases between. CDR3 sequence reads: CASSQVGVVADTQYF. The CDR3, as DNA: TGCGCCAGCAGCCAAGTGGGGGTAGTGGCAGATACGCAGTATTTT.

This clonotype was counted between two and nine times. V and J are TRBV12-3 or TRBV12-4 and TRBJ1-5; 7 bases align to TRBD1. This CDR3 spans 15 amino acids. V was pared by 3 bases and J by 3 bases, with 5 bases of the junction left unmatched. The CDR3 DNA is TGTGCCAGCAGTTTTTGGACAGGACTCAATCAGCCCCAGCATTTT. As protein: CASSFWTGLNQPQHF.

This clonotype has just a few counts. The chain couples TRBV4-1 to TRBJ2-1; D is unclear. This CDR3 spans 14 amino acids. V lost 4 bases to trimming and J lost 9 bases, with 16 bases between them. The germline CDR1 and CDR2 sequences are MGHRA and YSYEKL. CDR3 sequence: CASSPRAPHGEQFF. DNA for the CDR3: TGCGCCAGCAGCCCCCGGGCCCCCCACGGTGAGCAGTTCTTC.

This clonotype was counted at least ten times. The chain recombines TRBV4-2 with TRBJ2-5, with TRBD2 matching 9 bases. This CDR3 has 14 amino acids. V shed 2 bases, J shed 5 bases, and the junction held 3 bases outside the gene matches. Per germline, CDR1 LGHNA and CDR2 YNFKEQ. CDR3 sequence: CASSQPSGGETQYF. The CDR3 nucleotides are TGTGCCAGCAGCCAACCAAGCGGGGGGGAGACCCAGTACTTC.

In this sample, this clonotype turned up a few times. The V and J genes are TRBV30 and TRBJ2-7, with D tentatively TRBD2 (5 bases). Germline V lookup: CDR1 GTSNPN, CDR2 SVGIG (reference sequence). The CDR3 is made up of 14 amino acids. The germline V and J ends were trimmed by 8 bases and 5 bases, with 22 bases remaining between them. CDR3 in DNA: TGTGCCGGCAACAGCGGTGTCCCGTCCGACGAGCAGTACTTC. Encoded protein: CAGNSGVPSDEQYF. The entire variable domain, with the rest obtained from reference TRBV30 and TRBJ2-7, is as follows: SQTIHQWPATLVQPVGSPLSLECTVEGTSNPNLYWYRQAAGRGLQLLFYSVGIGQISSEVPQNLSASRPQDRQFILSSKKLLLSDSGFYLCAGNSGVPSDEQYFGPGTRLTVT.

This clonotype was seen a few times. The chain is built from TRBV10-3 and TRBJ1-5, with D unclear. The CDR3 runs 14 residues. Between the trimmed V and J ends, which lost 0 bases and 7 bases, there was a span of 10 bases. Per the germline V gene, CDR1 is ENHRY and CDR2 is SYGVKD. The DNA of the CDR3 is TGTGCCATCAGTGAGTCCCTGGGAAGCCAGCCCCAGCATTTT. As protein: CAISESLGSQPQHF.

V and J are TRBV6-5 and TRBJ2-7, with D hard to call. The V end was cut by 2 bases, the J end by 2 bases, with 10 bases between. Germline lookup yields CDR1 MNHEY and CDR2 SVGAGI. CDR3 length equals 14 residues. CDR3: CASSYGSSAYEQYF. DNA for the CDR3: TGTGCCAGCAGTTACGGAAGCAGCGCCTACGAGCAGTACTTC.

The V and J genes are TRBV18 and TRBJ2-7; the D gene is possibly TRBD1 (5 bases). The germline gives CDR1 KGHSH, CDR2 LQKENI. This CDR3 has 14 residues. The V end was cut by 0 bases, the J end by 3 bases, with 9 bases between. In nucleotides, the CDR3 is TGTGCCAGCTCACCACCAGACAGTATCTACGAGCAGTACTTC. Amino acid sequence: CASSPPDSIYEQYF.

For this clonotype: A much larger clone lies a single base off, so this may be a read error. The V call is TRBV7-8, the J call TRBJ2-5; D ambiguous. CDR3 length: 16 residues. Looked up from germline, CDR1 is SGHVS and CDR2 is FQNEAQ. The ends were cut back, 2 bases at V and 7 bases at J, with 20 bases in the middle. The CDR3 loop reads CASSLKKQKRIATQYF. In DNA, the CDR3 is TGTGCCAGCAGCTTAAAGAAACAGAAACGTATCGCGACCCAGTACTTC.

This chain links TRBV18 with TRBJ1-2; D unclear. The V gene's germline CDR1 is KGHSH and CDR2 LQKENI. The CDR3 is made up of 14 amino acids. V was pared by 0 bases and J by 6 bases, with 11 bases between. The CDR3 nucleotides read TGTGCCAGCTCACCACCCCAAAGGCGCGATGGCTACACCTTC. Its translation: CASSPPQRRDGYTF.

The chain links TRBV7-9 to TRBJ2-1; 13 bases are a match to TRBD2. The CDR3 runs 15 residues. Germline CDR1 is SEHNR and CDR2 is FQNEAQ (reference sequence). Trimming removed 3 bases from V and 7 bases from J; junction bases left unmatched: 3. The CDR3 is CASSFGLAGENEQFF. CDR3 sequence (DNA): TGTGCCAGCAGCTTCGGACTAGCGGGAGAGAATGAGCAGTTCTTC.

This clonotype turned up a few times. The gene calls are TRBV4-1 and TRBJ2-2, with D possibly being TRBD1 (6 bases). Trimming removed 0 bases at V and 6 bases at J, with 23 bases between. This CDR3 is 19 amino acids long. Germline assignment: CDR1 MGHRA and CDR2 YSYEKL. CDR3 in amino acids: CASSQDDSLPIQGPGELFF. The CDR3 bases are TGCGCCAGCAGCCAAGATGATTCCCTCCCGATACAGGGTCCCGGGGAGCTGTTTTTT.

The chain couples TRBV20-1 to TRBJ1-6, with 8 bases fitting TRBD1. The junction had 6 bases not matched to a gene; V was cut back by 3 bases and J by 8 bases. Germline CDR1 reads DFQATT; CDR2 reads SNEGSKA (reference sequence). CDR3 length: 14 amino acids. The CDR3: CSASSDRGHSPLHF. CDR3 DNA: TGCAGTGCTAGCTCAGACAGGGGACATTCACCCCTCCACTTT.

This clonotype was detected only once. The rearrangement joins TRBV6-1 to TRBJ1-1; 7 bases match TRBD1. Germline lookup yields CDR1 MNHNS and CDR2 SASEGT. Losses at the gene ends were 8 bases for V and 1 base for J; bases not matched to a gene: 4. The CDR3 consists of 13 residues. The CDR3 region is CASGDRWNTEAFF. CDR3 in DNA: TGTGCCAGCGGGGACAGATGGAACACTGAAGCTTTCTTT.